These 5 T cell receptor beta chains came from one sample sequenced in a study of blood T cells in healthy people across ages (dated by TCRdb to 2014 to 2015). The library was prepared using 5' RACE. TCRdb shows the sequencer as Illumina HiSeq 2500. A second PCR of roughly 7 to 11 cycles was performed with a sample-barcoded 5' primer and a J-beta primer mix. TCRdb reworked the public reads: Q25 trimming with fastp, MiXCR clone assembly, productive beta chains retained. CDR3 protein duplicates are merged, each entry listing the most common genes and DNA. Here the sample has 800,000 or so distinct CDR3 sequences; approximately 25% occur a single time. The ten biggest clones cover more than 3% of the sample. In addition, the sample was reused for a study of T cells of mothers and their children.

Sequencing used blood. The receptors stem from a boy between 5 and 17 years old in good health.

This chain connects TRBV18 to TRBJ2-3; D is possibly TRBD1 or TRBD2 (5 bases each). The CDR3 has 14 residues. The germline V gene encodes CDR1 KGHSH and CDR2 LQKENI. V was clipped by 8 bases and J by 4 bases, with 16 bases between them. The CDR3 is CASQRGGGSDTQYF. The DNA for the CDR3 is TGTGCCAGCCAACGGGGCGGCGGGTCAGATACGCAGTATTTT.

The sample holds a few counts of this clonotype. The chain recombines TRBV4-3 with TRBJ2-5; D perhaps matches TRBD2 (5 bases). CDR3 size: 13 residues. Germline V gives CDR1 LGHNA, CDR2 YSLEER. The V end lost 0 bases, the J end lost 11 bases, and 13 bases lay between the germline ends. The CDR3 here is CASSQDLAWEQYF. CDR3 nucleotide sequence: TGCGCCAGCAGCCAAGACCTGGCGTGGGAGCAGTACTTC.

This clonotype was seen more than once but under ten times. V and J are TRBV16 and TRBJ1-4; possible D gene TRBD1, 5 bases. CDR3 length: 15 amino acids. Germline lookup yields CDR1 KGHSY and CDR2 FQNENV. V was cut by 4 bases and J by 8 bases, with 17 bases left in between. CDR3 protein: CASSPNRGQGEKLFF. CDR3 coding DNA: TGTGCCAGCAGCCCAAACCGGGGCCAAGGGGAAAAACTGTTTTTT.

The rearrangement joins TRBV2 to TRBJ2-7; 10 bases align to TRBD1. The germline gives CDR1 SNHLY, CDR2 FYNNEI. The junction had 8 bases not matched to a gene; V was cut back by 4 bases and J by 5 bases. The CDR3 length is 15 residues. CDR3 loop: CASSAHLGQGNEQYF. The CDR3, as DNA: TGTGCCAGCAGTGCCCACCTGGGACAGGGGAACGAGCAGTACTTC.

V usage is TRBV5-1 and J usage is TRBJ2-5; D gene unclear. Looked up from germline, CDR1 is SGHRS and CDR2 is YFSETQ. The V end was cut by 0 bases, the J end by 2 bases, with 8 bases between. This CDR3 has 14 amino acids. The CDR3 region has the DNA TGCGCCAGCAGCTTGGACAAGTCTCAAGAGACCCAGTACTTC. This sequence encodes CASSLDKSQETQYF.